This is a list of T cell receptor beta chains from one sample in a study of T cells expressing NK-cell markers. With the 5' RACE reads reprocessed, TCRdb shows one record per CDR3 protein and no DNA. In all, the sample yields 500,000 to 600,000 distinct CDR3 sequences. The sample comprised blood T cells: a sorted CD56 or NKG2C T cell subset, CD4+ or CD8+ T cells, or bulk PBMC T cells (not recorded which). The origin of the receptors is a young man in good health. Each CDR3 is given with its conserved first and last residue. Fields, in order: V gene, J gene, CDR3 protein.

>TRBV5-5|TRBJ2-1
CASSLATSGINEQFF
>TRBV7-2|TRBJ1-2
CASSLGILDGYTF
>TRBV3-1|TRBJ2-7
CASSQSRLSEQYF
>TRBV27|TRBJ2-6
CASRAGSSGANVLTF
>TRBV20-1|TRBJ2-1
CSASKPSSYNEQFF
>TRBV24-1|TRBJ2-2
CATSDRAGGAPGELFF
>TRBV7-2|TRBJ1-2
CASSQQSGGAAYGYTF
>TRBV15|TRBJ2-2
CATSRDAPGQVPGELFF
>TRBV27|TRBJ1-5
CASRGQGNQPQHF
>TRBV10-3|TRBJ2-2
CAISDVGTSTGELFF
>TRBV18|TRBJ2-5
CASSPLQGSETQYF
>TRBV5-4|TRBJ2-4
CASSPMPGTGAKNIQYF
>TRBV19|TRBJ2-5
CASRPVAGPETQYF
>TRBV9|TRBJ2-5
CASSVGAAGEETQYF
>TRBV20-1|TRBJ2-7
CSARGTPLAYEQYF
>TRBV12-3/TRBV12-4|TRBJ1-6
CASSLQGSSPLHF
>TRBV2|TRBJ2-4
CASSETEAKNIQYF
>TRBV4-3|TRBJ2-1
CASSQDVRGGNEQFF
>TRBV11-2|TRBJ2-5
CASSQKGVIAAQYF
>TRBV19|TRBJ1-2
CASRSLPGAQGYTF
>TRBV28|TRBJ2-6
CASSLLGESGANVLTF
>TRBV10-3|TRBJ1-6
CAISEVGIDGSPLHF
>TRBV29-1|TRBJ2-3
CSVEGWGLQTTQYF
>TRBV6-5|TRBJ2-1
CASSSRLAGIRDEQFF
>TRBV29-1|TRBJ1-1
CSVIRGMNTEAFF
>TRBV20-1|TRBJ2-7
CSANVRTGRAGEQYF
>TRBV7-8|TRBJ2-5
CATAPGPNQETQYF
>TRBV7-2|TRBJ2-1
CASSLAPTSYNEQFF
>TRBV3-1|TRBJ2-2
CASSQDMLNTGELFF
>TRBV5-1|TRBJ2-4
CASSREQGLAKNIQYF
>TRBV12-3/TRBV12-4|TRBJ1-1
CASSRDRSTEAFF
>TRBV2|TRBJ2-1
CASRPSGNAYNEQFF
>TRBV4-1|TRBJ2-1
CASSQESSAGAYNEQFF
>TRBV7-2|TRBJ1-5
CASSQYQPQHF
>TRBV15|TRBJ2-3
CATSRVRGTDTQYF
>TRBV6-1|TRBJ2-1
CASRPNGVRLGEEQFF
>TRBV20-1|TRBJ2-1
CSAYEREGSYNEQFF
>TRBV7-3|TRBJ2-2
CASSLYPAGTGELFF
>TRBV6-6|TRBJ2-4
CASSLDRKNIQYF
>TRBV5-1|TRBJ1-6
CASTTGLDQLLHF
>TRBV10-2|TRBJ2-2
CASSPQEINTGELFF
>TRBV5-5|TRBJ1-1
CASSFSGGLIRNTEAFF
>TRBV20-1|TRBJ2-1
CSASQSSKAYNEQFF
>TRBV9|TRBJ2-3
CASSEGKADTQYF
>TRBV20-1|TRBJ1-4
CSASPAEGGEKLFF
>TRBV9|TRBJ2-1
CASSDPGGRNEQFF
>TRBV20-1|TRBJ1-1
CSARSPQGANTEAFF
>TRBV28|TRBJ1-5
CASSDRDRASQPQHF
>TRBV29-1|TRBJ2-1
CSVERGITTYNEQFF
>TRBV12-3/TRBV12-4|TRBJ2-2
CASSLGDRGRRTGELFF
>TRBV20-1|TRBJ2-3
CSAQKGNAHRTDTQYF
>TRBV7-2|TRBJ2-1
CASSDSLAGGLYNEQFF
>TRBV6-5|TRBJ2-5
CASSYWGGKGSETQYF
>TRBV7-2|TRBJ2-3
CASSLADRTRGDTQYF
>TRBV28|TRBJ2-1
CASPGAYPSDEQFF
>TRBV29-1|TRBJ2-1
CSVVQSGRKDNEQFF
>TRBV11-3|TRBJ2-2
CASSFWLANTGELFF
>TRBV28|TRBJ2-5
CASSMGATQETQYF
>TRBV5-1|TRBJ1-1
CASSVTAGTKNTEAFF
>TRBV20-1|TRBJ1-4
CSARTRGATNEKLFF